The sequence of this T cell receptor (beta chain) was determined in a study of Graves' ophthalmopathy and Graves' hyperthyroidism. The study's findings and limits: Detected in blood as well were most expanded thyroid clonotypes with frequency above 0.001.

The CDR3 has 16 amino acids. Between the trimmed V and J ends, which lost 4 bases and 6 bases, there was a span of 19 bases. Germline CDR1 LNHNV, CDR2 YYDKDF (reference sequence). Being free of ophthalmopathy for 18 months of follow-up defined stable hyperthyroidism. Orbital computed tomography, thyroid ultrasound, TRAb, serum thyroxine and clinical symptoms formed the basis of diagnosis. Using RNA transcripts, the TCR beta CDR3 regions were amplified. HTBI primers primed a first-round RT-PCR, and a second-round multiplex PCR followed. TCRdb ran MiXCR on the multiplex PCR reads and lists one entry per CDR3 protein. Here the sample spans roughly 610,000 distinct CDR3 sequences, about a fifth being singletons. This clonotype appeared many times. The antigen remains unidentified.

This chain links TRBV15 with TRBJ1-5, with a tentative D call TRBD1 (6 bases). The receptor was isolated from a woman aged 18 to 35 with stable Graves' hyperthyroidism. Some clones in this sample may be carry-over from other donors' samples. The source material was peripheral blood. The CDR3 sequence: CATSTKYQGPAQPQHF. The DNA for the CDR3 is TGTGCCACCAGCACGAAATACCAGGGGCCAGCTCAGCCCCAGCATTTT.